Listed below are T cell receptor beta chains from one sample, sequenced in a study of blood T cell repertoires in COVID-19. Clones were read by immunoSEQ multiplex PCR, and TCRdb kept only the in-frame ones, dropping some. The sample consists of about 90,000 clones, around four fifths of them appearing once. The sequenced material came from peripheral blood. These receptors all stem from a woman older than 75 with acute or convalescent COVID-19. Both conserved end residues are part of each CDR3. The D gene is left open where the match is weak. Clone size is not always given. Where it is, it says once, few, many or a class for expanded clones.

J: TRBJ2-2
size: -
D: -
V: TRBV5-4
CDR3: CASSRVGVITGELFF
DNA: TGTGCCAGCAGCCGGGTCGGGGTCATCACCGGGGAGCTGTTTTTT

J: TRBJ1-5
size: -
D: -
V: TRBV30
CDR3: CAWSVQRGGGINQPQHF
DNA: TGTGCCTGGAGTGTACAAAGAGGCGGAGGGATCAATCAGCCCCAGCATTTT

J: TRBJ2-3
size: -
D: TRBD2
V: TRBV5-4
CDR3: CASSPGTSGGRGDTQYF
DNA: TGTGCCAGCAGCCCTGGGACTAGCGGGGGGCGGGGAGATACGCAGTATTTT

J: TRBJ2-7
size: once
D: TRBD2
V: TRBV5-6
CDR3: CASSTWTSGGYHEQYF
DNA: TGTGCCAGCAGCACCTGGACTAGCGGGGGGTACCACGAGCAGTACTTC

J: TRBJ2-7
size: few
D: TRBD1
V: TRBV27
CDR3: CASMRQGSDEQYF
DNA: TGTGCCAGCATGAGACAGGGTAGTGACGAGCAGTACTTC

J: TRBJ2-1
size: -
D: TRBD2
V: TRBV29-1
CDR3: CSVRAGGSYNEQFF
DNA: TGCAGCGTTAGGGCGGGGGGCTCCTACAATGAGCAGTTCTTC

J: TRBJ2-7
size: -
D: -
V: TRBV28
CDR3: CASTRYMGLGYEQYF
DNA: TGTGCCAGCACCCGTTATATGGGCTTGGGCTACGAGCAGTACTTC

J: TRBJ2-7
size: -
D: -
V: TRBV2
CDR3: CASSEAGLARREQYF
DNA: TGTGCCAGCAGTGAGGCAGGACTGGCAAGGAGGGAGCAGTACTTC

J: TRBJ2-7
size: few
D: TRBD2
V: TRBV3-1/TRBV3-2
CDR3: CASSPTLAEGYEQYF
DNA: TGTGCCAGCAGCCCCACGCTAGCGGAGGGATACGAGCAGTACTTC

J: TRBJ1-2
size: -
D: -
V: TRBV3-1/TRBV3-2
CDR3: CASSPGGGSGYTF
DNA: TGTGCCAGCAGCCCTGGGGGAGGATCTGGCTACACCTTC

J: TRBJ1-6
size: -
D: -
V: TRBV3-1/TRBV3-2
CDR3: CASSSTGPPLHF
DNA: TGTGCCAGCAGCTCGACAGGTCCCCCCCTCCACTTT

J: TRBJ2-7
size: -
D: -
V: TRBV27
CDR3: CASSSRGSYEQYF
DNA: TGTGCCAGCAGTTCCCGGGGCTCCTACGAGCAGTACTTC

J: TRBJ2-1
size: -
D: TRBD1
V: TRBV7-2
CDR3: CASSSDRGPSSYNEQFF
DNA: TGTGCCAGCAGCTCCGACAGGGGCCCGAGCTCCTACAATGAGCAGTTCTTC

J: TRBJ2-1
size: -
D: -
V: TRBV7-9
CDR3: CASRKAGDYNEQFF
DNA: TGTGCCAGCAGAAAAGCCGGGGACTACAATGAGCAGTTCTTC

J: TRBJ2-5
size: -
D: -
V: TRBV15
CDR3: CATSRDWDNSDF
DNA: TGTGCCACCAGCAGAGATTGGGATAATAGCGACTTC

J: TRBJ1-5
size: -
D: TRBD1
V: TRBV19
CDR3: CATDRGGDTYNQPQHF
DNA: TGTGCCACCGACAGGGGGGGGGACACTTACAATCAGCCCCAGCATTTT

J: TRBJ2-7
size: -
D: TRBD2
V: TRBV5-4
CDR3: CASSPWTSSYEQYF
DNA: TGTGCCAGCAGCCCCTGGACTAGCTCCTACGAGCAGTACTTC